The 32 T cell receptor beta chains below come from one sample, sequenced in a study of blood T cell repertoires in COVID-19. Here immunoSEQ multiplex PCR was the method, and the copy in TCRdb shows in-frame clones only, minus some. The sample holds 250,000 to 350,000 clones, 86% seen once. Sample: peripheral blood. Receptors were obtained from a woman under 40 with active or convalescent COVID-19.

For this clone: Other DNA sequences in this sample translate to the same CDR3. J is TRBJ2-7 and V is TRBV29-1, with D possibly being TRBD2 (5 bases). CDR1 and CDR2 from the germline V gene are SQVTM and ANQGSEA. The CDR3 has 12 amino acids. Trimming pared 4 bases from V and 3 bases from J, leaving 10 bases between. The DNA of the CDR3 is TGCAGCGTTGTTACGGGGAGCTACGAGCAGTACTTC. It codes for CSVVTGSYEQYF.

The chain employs TRBV5-4 and TRBJ2-7; TRBD1 matches 9 bases. V trimming: 9 bases; J trimming: 5 bases; junction bases outside the gene matches: 9. Germline V gene sequence: CDR1 SGHNT, CDR2 YYREEE (reference sequence). The CDR3 extends over 13 amino acids. CDR3 region: CAISGQGNDEQYF. The CDR3 nucleotides read TGTGCCATCTCGGGACAGGGTAACGACGAGCAGTACTTC.

V usage is TRBV11-3 and J usage is TRBJ1-5; D ambiguous. CDR3 length equals 14 residues. CDR1 is SGHNT, CDR2 YENEEA, per germline. V dropped 5 bases and J dropped 4 bases, with 12 bases sitting between them. CDR3 in DNA: TGTGCCAGCAGCACCTCTCGGAGGAATCAGCCCCAGCATTTT. The encoded protein is CASSTSRRNQPQHF.

The chain couples TRBV19 to TRBJ1-3; a weak D match, TRBD1 (6 bases). CDR3 length: 15 residues. The germline CDR1 and CDR2 sequences are LNHDA and SQIVND (reference sequence). Trimming pared 2 bases from V and 0 bases from J, leaving 8 bases between. Here the CDR3 DNA reads TGTGCCAGTAGTATAAGGGGGAGCTCTGGAAACACCATATATTTT. Translation: CASSIRGSSGNTIYF.

The chain couples TRBV19 to TRBJ2-7; 8 nucleotides align to TRBD2. Trimming removed 1 base from V and 2 bases from J; junction bases left unmatched: 1. There are 14 residues in the CDR3. Germline CDR1 and CDR2: LNHDA and SQIVND (reference sequence). Here the CDR3 reads CASSIARGAYEQYF. CDR3 nucleotide sequence: TGTGCCAGTAGTATAGCGCGGGGGGCCTACGAGCAGTACTTC.

To note about this clone: One junction end does not reproduce the germline sequence, and a read error may be involved. J is TRBJ1-1 and V is TRBV20-1, with 8 nucleotides matching TRBD1. CDR1 is DFQATT and CDR2 is SNEGSKA in the germline V gene (reference sequence). This CDR3 has 11 residues. The CDR3 region is CSAQDRGSSPF. DNA of the CDR3: TGCAGTGCTCAAGACAGGGGCTCCAGTCCTTTT.

The J gene is TRBJ1-6, the V gene TRBV28, with TRBD1 identical over 7 bases. The CDR3 is made up of 15 amino acids. Germline V gives CDR1 MDHEN, CDR2 SYDVKM. V lost 5 bases and J lost 6; bases outside the gene matches: 7. The CDR3 region is CASSTWDSSNSPLHF. CDR3 DNA: TGTGCCAGCAGTACCTGGGACAGCAGTAATTCACCCCTCCACTTT.

The chain combines TRBV25-1 with TRBJ1-6, with D unresolved. Trimming removed 3 bases from V and 6 bases from J, with 12 bases in between. The length of the CDR3 is 15 residues. Germline-derived CDR1 and CDR2 are MGHDK and SYGVNS. CDR3 nucleotide sequence: TGTGCCAGCAGTGAGGTACAGATGCCTAATTCACCCCTCCACTTT. Protein product: CASSEVQMPNSPLHF. Filled out from reference TRBV25-1 and TRBJ1-6, the complete variable domain reads EADIYQTPRYLVIGTGKKITLECSQTMGHDKMYWYQQDPGMELHLIHYSYGVNSTEKGDLSSESTVSRIRTEHFPLTLESARPSHTSQYLCASSEVQMPNSPLHFGNGTRLTVT.

V usage is TRBV6-5 and J usage is TRBJ1-4; no firm D call. The CDR3 sequence is 16 residues long. Germline V lookup: CDR1 MNHEY, CDR2 SVGAGI. Trimming took 0 bases from V and 4 from J, leaving 12 bases between them. The CDR3 here is CASSYSPGSYNEKLFF. In nucleotides, the CDR3 is TGTGCCAGCAGTTACTCGCCCGGGTCTTATAATGAAAAACTGTTTTTT.

For the CDR3, the DNA is TGTGCCAGCAGTGTCGGGGAGGACTATGGCTACACCTTC. Translating gives CASSVGEDYGYTF. The gene calls are TRBV2 and TRBJ1-2; the D is unclear. Per germline, CDR1 SNHLY and CDR2 FYNNEI. This CDR3 spans 13 amino acids. V lost 4 bases and J lost 3, with 9 bases in between.

This sequence joins TRBV4-1 and TRBJ1-1; 8 nucleotides line up with TRBD1. Germline-derived CDR1 and CDR2 are MGHRA and YSYEKL. CDR3 size: 16 residues. The ends lost 3 bases at V and 5 bases at J; junction bases unmatched: 11. The DNA of the CDR3 is TGCGCCAGCAGCCAGAACTCAGCCACAGGGGGAACTGAAGCTTTCTTT. This translates into CASSQNSATGGTEAFF.

This chain joins TRBV3-1 (or the pseudogene TRBV3-2) and TRBJ1-3; D not certain. Trimming took 0 bases from V and 0 from J, leaving 3 bases between them. The CDR3 covers 14 residues. Germline V gene lookup returns CDR1 LGHDT and CDR2 YNNKEL (reference sequence). The CDR3: CASSQEYSGNTIYF. CDR3 in DNA: TGTGCCAGCAGCCAAGAGTACTCTGGAAACACCATATATTTT.

The chain combines TRBV4-3 with TRBJ1-6; D is ambiguous. There are 16 residues in the CDR3. Germline CDR1 is LGHNA and CDR2 is YSLEER. V lost 1 base to trimming and J lost 7 bases, with 14 bases between them. DNA of the CDR3: TGCGCCAGCAGCCAAGGAAATAGCCCGGGAAATTCACCCCTCCACTTT. Its translation: CASSQGNSPGNSPLHF.

This chain links TRBV7-9 with TRBJ1-6, with D possibly matching TRBD1 (5 bases). Trimming cost V 5 bases and J 2 bases, with 16 bases left between them. The V gene's germline CDR1 is SEHNR and CDR2 FQNEAQ (reference sequence). The CDR3 sequence is 17 residues long. The CDR3 DNA sequence: TGTGCCAGCAGCCCAGGAGGGGTTACGACCTATAATTCACCCCTCCACTTT. As protein: CASSPGGVTTYNSPLHF.

This chain links TRBV14 with TRBJ1-6, with a possible D match to TRBD1 (6 bases). This CDR3 contains 16 residues. Trimming took off 6 bases at V and 7 bases at J, with 19 bases between the two ends. Looked up from germline, CDR1 is SGHDN and CDR2 is FVKESK. CDR3 nucleotides: TGTGCCAGCAGGGTCTCCGGCGGGGGGCACAATTCACCCCTCCACTTT. Its translation: CASRVSGGGHNSPLHF.

This chain uses TRBV5-4 with TRBJ2-7; TRBD1 matches at 10 bases. The germline gives CDR1 SGHNT, CDR2 YYREEE (reference sequence). Trimming took 3 bases from V and 5 from J; bases not matched to a gene: 5. CDR3 length equals 14 residues. CDR3 loop: CASSWDRGGNEQYF. Here the CDR3 DNA reads TGTGCCAGCAGCTGGGACAGGGGAGGCAACGAGCAGTACTTC.

The V call is TRBV28, the J call TRBJ1-2, with TRBD1 matching 9 bases. Trimming removed 5 bases from V and 8 bases from J; junction bases left unmatched: 6. Germline-derived CDR1 and CDR2 are MDHEN and SYDVKM. This CDR3 has 13 amino acids. CDR3 in DNA: TGTGCCAGCAGTACGGGACAGGGCCAAGGCTACACCTTC. Its protein is CASSTGQGQGYTF.

The chain employs TRBV18 and TRBJ1-1, with 7 bases matching TRBD1. The CDR3 is 16 amino acids. Germline-derived CDR1 and CDR2 are KGHSH and LQKENI. V trimming: 3 bases; J trimming: 2 bases; junction bases outside the gene matches: 9. The CDR3 DNA reads as TGTGCCAGCTCACCCGACAGGGTGAAGCTTAACACTGAAGCTTTCTTT. Translating gives CASSPDRVKLNTEAFF. Together with reference TRBV18 and TRBJ1-1, the CDR3 gives the full variable domain: NAGVMQNPRHLVRRRGQEARLRCSPMKGHSHVYWYRQLPEEGLKFMVYLQKENIIDESGMPKERFSAEFPKEGPSILRIQQVVRGDSAAYFCASSPDRVKLNTEAFFGQGTRLTVV.

V usage is TRBV10-3 and J usage is TRBJ2-2; TRBD2 agrees at 8 bases. V gave up 10 bases and J gave up 1 base; unmatched junction bases: 2. The CDR3 has 13 residues. The germline V gene encodes CDR1 ENHRY and CDR2 SYGVKD. In nucleotides, the CDR3 is TGTGCCACCGGGGGGGAGAACACCGGGGAGCTGTTTTTT. Translated: CATGGENTGELFF.

This chain uses TRBV6-5 with TRBJ2-1, with 7 bases fitting TRBD1. The ends lost 6 bases at V and 5 bases at J; junction bases unmatched: 7. The germline V gene has CDR1 MNHEY and CDR2 SVGAGI. This CDR3 is built from 14 residues. CDR3: CASRPGQTHNEQFF. Written as DNA, the CDR3 is TGTGCCAGCAGACCGGGACAGACACACAATGAGCAGTTCTTC.

The chain is built from TRBV30 and TRBJ1-1; TRBD1 matches 9 bases. V lost 2 bases, J lost 12 bases, and 16 bases stayed unmatched. Germline V gives CDR1 GTSNPN, CDR2 SVGIG (reference sequence). The CDR3 is 15 amino acids. The CDR3 DNA sequence: TGTGCCTGGAGTCCCCGCGGACAGGGGCCGGCAACAACTTTCTTT. Amino acids: CAWSPRGQGPATTFF.

The rearrangement links TRBV18 to TRBJ1-5; perhaps TRBD1 as D (5 bases). The V end lost 6 bases, the J end lost 4 bases, and 16 bases lay between the germline ends. From germline, CDR1 is KGHSH and CDR2 LQKENI. The CDR3 consists of 15 residues. CDR3 sequence (DNA): TGTGCCAGCTCGCCTACTTCGGGGGGTAATCAGCCCCAGCATTTT. Protein product: CASSPTSGGNQPQHF.

The chain carries TRBV27 and TRBJ2-7, with TRBD1 matching over 7 bases. Germline V lookup: CDR1 MNHEY, CDR2 SMNVEV (reference sequence). This CDR3 contains 14 residues. V was clipped by 5 bases and J by 2 bases; unmatched bases: 6. CDR3 sequence reads: CASSNRDSTYEQYF. In DNA form, the CDR3 reads TGTGCCAGCAGTAATCGGGACAGTACCTACGAGCAGTACTTC.

The rearrangement uses TRBV4-1 and TRBJ1-1; 7 bases are shared with TRBD1. The germline CDR1 and CDR2 sequences are MGHRA and YSYEKL. The CDR3 is 15 amino acids. V shed 4 bases and J 4 bases; nucleotides not matched to a gene: 9. The CDR3 region has the DNA TGCGCCAGCAGCCTTGCCCAGGGGGGCGGCACTGAAGCTTTCTTT. Its protein product is CASSLAQGGGTEAFF.

The chain joins TRBV6-5 to TRBJ2-5; tentative D call: TRBD1 (6 bases). V was trimmed by 3 bases and J by 5 bases, leaving 13 bases between them. The germline CDR1 and CDR2 sequences are MNHEY and SVGAGI. The CDR3 spans 14 residues. The CDR3, as DNA: TGTGCCAGCAGTTATGGGGGCGTCCGGGAGACCCAGTACTTC. This gives the protein CASSYGGVRETQYF.

The gene calls are TRBV2 and TRBJ2-2; possible D gene TRBD2, 7 bases. The CDR3 sequence is 14 residues long. CDR1 and CDR2 (germline): SNHLY, FYNNEI. V dropped 6 bases and J dropped 3 bases, with 11 bases sitting between them. CDR3: CASSGGPDTGELFF. As DNA, the CDR3 is TGTGCCAGCAGCGGGGGGCCCGACACCGGGGAGCTGTTTTTT.

This clone was seen just once. This chain joins TRBV30 and TRBJ1-5; 7 nucleotides agree with TRBD1. This CDR3 has 13 residues. V shed 5 bases and J 6 bases; nucleotides not matched to a gene: 7. CDR1 and CDR2 (germline): GTSNPN, SVGIG (reference sequence). DNA for the CDR3: TGTGCCTGGGCCGCAGGGGGAAGTCAGCCCCAGCATTTT. Residues: CAWAAGGSQPQHF. Full variable domain (rest looked up from reference TRBV30 and TRBJ1-5): SQTIHQWPATLVQPVGSPLSLECTVEGTSNPNLYWYRQAAGRGLQLLFYSVGIGQISSEVPQNLSASRPQDRQFILSSKKLLLSDSGFYLCAWAAGGSQPQHFGDGTRLSIL.

The CDR3 here is CASSQRAGLGEKLFF. The CDR3 DNA is TGTGCCAGCAGCCAAAGGGCAGGGTTAGGGGAAAAACTGTTTTTT. The V and J genes are TRBV7-3 and TRBJ1-4; maybe TRBD1 (5 bases). Per the germline V gene, CDR1 is SGHTA and CDR2 is FQGTGA. The V end was cut by 5 bases, the J end by 8 bases, with 18 bases between. The CDR3 covers 15 residues.

This clone is a singleton in its sample. CDR3 coding DNA: TGTGCCTGGAGTTTTACAGGGGGCCAACAGCCCCAGCATTTT. This sequence encodes CAWSFTGGQQPQHF. V and J are TRBV30 and TRBJ1-5; TRBD1 matches at 9 bases. J was trimmed by 7 bases and V by 2 bases; bases with no gene match: 6. Germline-derived CDR1 and CDR2 are GTSNPN and SVGIG (reference sequence). The length of the CDR3 is 14 residues.

CDR3 DNA sequence: TGTGCCAGCAGAAGTGTTCTTGGGAGGCAGGGAGAATCACCCCTCCACTTT. It encodes CASRSVLGRQGESPLHF. V usage is TRBV11-2 and J usage is TRBJ1-6, with D possibly being TRBD1 (5 bases). Trimming left V 6 bases short and J 10 bases short, with 25 bases between. This CDR3 has 17 residues. Germline-derived CDR1 and CDR2 are SGHAT and FQNNGV. Looking up the rest from reference TRBV11-2 and TRBJ1-6 gives the full variable domain: EAGVAQSPRYKIIEKRQSVAFWCNPISGHATLYWYQQILGQGPKLLIQFQNNGVVDDSQLPKDRFSAERLKGVDSTLKIQPAKLEDSAVYLCASRSVLGRQGESPLHFGNGTRLTVT.

J is TRBJ1-3 and V is TRBV7-9, with unresolved D. Germline V gene sequence: CDR1 SEHNR, CDR2 FQNEAQ (reference sequence). V was pared by 5 bases and J by 0 bases, with 11 bases between. The CDR3 is made up of 15 amino acids. The CDR3 sequence is CASSTTGSSGNTIYF. Written as DNA, the CDR3 is TGTGCCAGCAGCACGACGGGGAGCTCTGGAAACACCATATATTTT.

The rearrangement joins TRBV7-8 to TRBJ2-6, with D unresolved. The germline gives CDR1 SGHVS, CDR2 FQNEAQ. The ends were cut back, 1 base at V and 8 bases at J, with 15 bases in the middle. The CDR3 length is 16 residues. Written as DNA, the CDR3 is TGTGCCAGCAGCTTAGTGGGCTCGGCAATACCCAACGTCCTGACTTTC. This codes for CASSLVGSAIPNVLTF.